This is a list of T cell receptor beta chains from one sample in a study of blood T cell repertoires in COVID-19. TCRdb keeps only in-frame clones here, not all; method: immunoSEQ multiplex PCR. The sample lists 200,000 to 300,000 clones, 82% seen once, with roughly 12% in the top ten. Sequencing used peripheral blood. These receptors came from an older woman with active or convalescent COVID-19. CDR3s include the opening cysteine and the closing phenylalanine or tryptophan. Each record gives: CDR3 length, D gene, J gene, V gene, CDR3 DNA, CDR3 protein. A D gene is named only where the DNA matches it firmly.

len: 18
d_gene: TRBD2
j_gene: TRBJ2-2
v_gene: TRBV5-6
CDR3nt: TGTGCCAGCAGCCGGGTCGGAGGCGGCGGGGGGGCTAGCGGGGAGCTGTTTTTT
CDR3aa: CASSRVGGGGGASGELFF

len: 16
d_gene: TRBD2
j_gene: TRBJ2-3
v_gene: TRBV7-9
CDR3nt: TGTGCCAGCAGCACCACCGGGACTAGAGGCACAGATACGCAGTATTTT
CDR3aa: CASSTTGTRGTDTQYF

len: 15
d_gene: -
j_gene: TRBJ2-7
v_gene: TRBV9
CDR3nt: TGTGCCAGCAGCGTTTCGGGAGTCTACTCCTACGAGCAGTACTTC
CDR3aa: CASSVSGVYSYEQYF

len: 15
d_gene: TRBD1
j_gene: TRBJ1-5
v_gene: TRBV2
CDR3nt: TGTGCCAGCACCCGCGGACAGGTTTTAGGTCAGCCCCAGCATTTT
CDR3aa: CASTRGQVLGQPQHF

len: 18
d_gene: TRBD2
j_gene: TRBJ2-7
v_gene: TRBV10-3
CDR3nt: TGTGCCATCAGTCCTTCTAGCGGGGGGGCCCTACGCTCCTACGAGCAGTACTTC
CDR3aa: CAISPSSGGALRSYEQYF

len: 15
d_gene: -
j_gene: TRBJ1-4
v_gene: TRBV4-2
CDR3nt: TGTGCCAGCAGCCAAGACGTTGCAACTAATGAAAAACTGTTTTTT
CDR3aa: CASSQDVATNEKLFF

len: 18
d_gene: TRBD2
j_gene: TRBJ2-3
v_gene: TRBV5-8
CDR3nt: TGTGCCAGCAGCTCGGGACTAGCGGGGGGGCCGGGCACAGATACGCAGTATTTT
CDR3aa: CASSSGLAGGPGTDTQYF

len: 14
d_gene: TRBD2
j_gene: TRBJ2-5
v_gene: TRBV9
CDR3nt: TGTGCCCGCAGCGTCGGCGGGGGGGGAGAGACCCAGTACTTC
CDR3aa: CARSVGGGGETQYF

len: 15
d_gene: TRBD2
j_gene: TRBJ2-1
v_gene: TRBV9
CDR3nt: TGTGCCAGCAGCGTAGGGTCGGGGGGGTGGCATGAGCAGTTCTTC
CDR3aa: CASSVGSGGWHEQFF

len: 15
d_gene: -
j_gene: TRBJ1-1
v_gene: TRBV29-1
CDR3nt: TGCAGCGTTTCCACGGGGGGGATAGTGTACACTGAAGCTTTCTTT
CDR3aa: CSVSTGGIVYTEAFF

len: 16
d_gene: TRBD1
j_gene: TRBJ1-2
v_gene: TRBV4-1
CDR3nt: TGCGCCAGCAGCCAAGTGGGCGGACAGGCCCCCTATGGCTACACCTTC
CDR3aa: CASSQVGGQAPYGYTF

len: 13
d_gene: TRBD1
j_gene: TRBJ1-5
v_gene: TRBV19
CDR3nt: TGTGCCAGTAGGGGACAGTACGATCAGCCCCAGCATTTT
CDR3aa: CASRGQYDQPQHF

len: 14
d_gene: -
j_gene: TRBJ1-5
v_gene: TRBV15
CDR3nt: TGTGCCACCAGCAGAGTGGGGGACAATGAGCCCCAGCATTTT
CDR3aa: CATSRVGDNEPQHF

len: 15
d_gene: -
j_gene: TRBJ1-6
v_gene: TRBV6-6
CDR3nt: TGTGCCAGCAGTTACTCGGAGGAATATAATTCACCCCTCCACTTT
CDR3aa: CASSYSEEYNSPLHF

len: 15
d_gene: -
j_gene: TRBJ2-7
v_gene: TRBV11-2
CDR3nt: TGTGCCAGCAGCTTAGATCAGTTGTCCCCCTACGAGCAGTACTTC
CDR3aa: CASSLDQLSPYEQYF